This T cell receptor (beta chain) was obtained from a study of control samples from healthy donors and cancer patients. TCRdb keeps only in-frame clones here, not all; method: immunoSEQ multiplex PCR. This table has 53,000 or so clones, roughly 90% appearing once. The V and J ends lost 0 bases and 4 bases respectively, with 1 base between them. Per the germline V gene, CDR1 is SGDLS and CDR2 is YYNGEE. The CDR3 runs 12 residues. V usage is TRBV9 and J usage is TRBJ2-2; no firm D call. The receptor comes from a man in his 60s with head and neck cancer. Material: PBMCs. Written as DNA, the CDR3 is TGTGCCAGCAGCGTAGGCACCGGGGAGCTGTTTTTT. As protein: CASSVGTGELFF.